This T cell receptor (beta chain) stems from a study of human T cells and chemical hapten exposure. TCRdb analysed the RACE reads with MiXCR anew, one entry per CDR3 protein. Of some 300,000 distinct CDR3 sequences listed, over 5% are singletons. Ten or more counts support this clonotype. The CDR3 contains 14 residues. V gave up 0 bases and J gave up 4 bases, with 9 bases separating them. Time point: pre-sensitization, week 0. Treatment noted: therapeutic diphenylcyclopropenone sensitization with weekly scalp DPC. This material consisted of whole blood, taken in connection with sensitization to the hapten diphenylcyclopropenone (DPC). This clonotype was sampled from a woman under 30 with alopecia areata. Some clones in this sample may be carry-over from other donors' samples. This sequence joins TRBV12-3 or TRBV12-4 and TRBJ1-1; D possibly corresponds to TRBD1 (5 bases). CDR3 sequence reads: CASSLAQGGTEAFF. The CDR3 coding sequence is TGTGCCAGCAGTTTAGCCCAGGGTGGCACTGAAGCTTTCTTT.